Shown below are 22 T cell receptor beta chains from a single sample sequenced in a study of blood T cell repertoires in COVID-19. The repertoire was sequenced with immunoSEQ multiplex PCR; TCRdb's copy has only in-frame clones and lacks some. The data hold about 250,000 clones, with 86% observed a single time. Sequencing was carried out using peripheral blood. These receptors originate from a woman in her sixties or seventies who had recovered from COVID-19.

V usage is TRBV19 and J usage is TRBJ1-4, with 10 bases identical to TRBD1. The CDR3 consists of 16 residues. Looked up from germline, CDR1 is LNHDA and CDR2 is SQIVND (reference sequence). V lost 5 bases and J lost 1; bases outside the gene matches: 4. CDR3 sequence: CASSPRDRGTNEKLFF. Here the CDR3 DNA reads TGTGCCAGTAGTCCCCGGGACAGGGGAACTAATGAAAAACTGTTTTTT.

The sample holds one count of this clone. CDR3 in amino acids: CAIRRTGESTGELFF. CDR3 nucleotide sequence: TGTGCCATCAGGCGGACAGGGGAGAGCACCGGGGAGCTGTTTTTT. The chain has TRBV10-3 and TRBJ2-2, with TRBD1 identical over 9 bases. CDR3 length equals 15 residues. Germline lookup yields CDR1 ENHRY and CDR2 SYGVKD. V shed 6 bases and J 4 bases; nucleotides not matched to a gene: 6.

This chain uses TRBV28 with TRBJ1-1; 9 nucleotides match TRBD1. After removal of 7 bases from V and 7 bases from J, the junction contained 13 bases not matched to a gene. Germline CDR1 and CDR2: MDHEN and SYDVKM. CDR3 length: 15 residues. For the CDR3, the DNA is TGTGCCAGCAATGCACAGGGGGCGGCTTATAGTGAAGCTTTCTTT. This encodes CASNAQGAAYSEAFF.

The CDR3 DNA follows: TGTGCCAGCAGCTTAACCCCGACTATCACAGATACGCAGTATTTT. It encodes CASSLTPTITDTQYF. V is TRBV7-9 and J is TRBJ2-3, with D tentatively TRBD2 (5 bases). V was pared by 2 bases and J by 2 bases, with 11 bases between. The CDR3 contains 15 residues. The germline gives CDR1 SEHNR, CDR2 FQNEAQ (reference sequence).

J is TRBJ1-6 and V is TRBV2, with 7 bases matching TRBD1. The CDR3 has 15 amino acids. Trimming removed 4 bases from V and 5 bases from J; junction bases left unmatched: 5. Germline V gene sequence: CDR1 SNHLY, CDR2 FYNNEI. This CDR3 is CASSGQGSDNSPLHF. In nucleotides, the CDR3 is TGTGCCAGCAGTGGACAGGGTTCCGATAATTCACCCCTCCACTTT.

The CDR3 DNA sequence: TGTGCCAGCAGTGCCTCCATACTACCGAATGGGGAAAAACTGTTTTTT. Amino acid sequence: CASSASILPNGEKLFF. The chain has TRBV6-1 and TRBJ1-4, with no clear D. The CDR3 runs to 16 residues. V was clipped by 4 bases and J by 8 bases, with 20 bases between them. Germline assignment: CDR1 MNHNS and CDR2 SASEGT.

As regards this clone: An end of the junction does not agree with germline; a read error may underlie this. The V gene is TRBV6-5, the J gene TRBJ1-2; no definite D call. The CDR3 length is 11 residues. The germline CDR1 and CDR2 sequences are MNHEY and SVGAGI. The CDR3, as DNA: TGTGCTAGCAGCCCAGACTATGGCTACACCTTC. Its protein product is CASSPDYGYTF.

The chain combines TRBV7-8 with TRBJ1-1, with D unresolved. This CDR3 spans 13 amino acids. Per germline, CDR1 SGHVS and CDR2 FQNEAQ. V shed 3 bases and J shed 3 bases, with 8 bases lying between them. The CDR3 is CASSFNTYTEAFF. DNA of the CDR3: TGTGCCAGCAGCTTTAACACCTACACTGAAGCTTTCTTT.

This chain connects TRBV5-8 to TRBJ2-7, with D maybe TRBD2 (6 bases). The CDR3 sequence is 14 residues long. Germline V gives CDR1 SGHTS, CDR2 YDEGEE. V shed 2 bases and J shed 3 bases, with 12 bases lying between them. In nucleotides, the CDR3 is TGTGCCAGCAGCTTTGGGGGGAAAAGCTACGAGCAGTACTTC. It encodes CASSFGGKSYEQYF. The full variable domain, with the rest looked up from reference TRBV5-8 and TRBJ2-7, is EAGVTQSPTHLIKTRGQQATLRCSPISGHTSVYWYQQALGLGLQFLLWYDEGEERNRGNFPPRFSGRQFPNYSSELNVNALELEDSALYLCASSFGGKSYEQYFGPGTRLTVT.

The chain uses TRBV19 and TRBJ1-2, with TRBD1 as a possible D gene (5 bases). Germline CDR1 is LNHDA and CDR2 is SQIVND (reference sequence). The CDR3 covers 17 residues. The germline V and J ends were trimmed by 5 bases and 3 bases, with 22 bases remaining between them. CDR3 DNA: TGTGCCAGTAGTCCTACCACGACCTGGGGCGTATACTATGGCTACACCTTC. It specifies CASSPTTTWGVYYGYTF.

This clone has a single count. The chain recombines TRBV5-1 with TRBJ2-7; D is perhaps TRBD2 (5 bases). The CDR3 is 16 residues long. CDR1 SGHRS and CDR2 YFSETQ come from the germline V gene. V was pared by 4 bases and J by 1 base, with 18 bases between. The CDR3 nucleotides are TGCGCCAGCAGCGACTACCTAGAGAGTAGGTCCTACGAGCAGTACTTC. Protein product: CASSDYLESRSYEQYF.

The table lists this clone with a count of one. The CDR3 loop reads CASSWQRGRNTGELFF. The CDR3 nucleotides read TGTGCCAGCAGCTGGCAGCGGGGTCGGAACACCGGGGAGCTGTTTTTT. The chain joins TRBV7-8 to TRBJ2-2; 7 bases are shared with TRBD2. The junction had 6 bases not matched to a gene; V was cut back by 4 bases and J by 1 base. The germline V gene has CDR1 SGHVS and CDR2 FQNEAQ. CDR3 length: 16 amino acids. The full variable domain, with the rest looked up from reference TRBV7-8 and TRBJ2-2, is GAGVSQSPRYKVAKRGQDVALRCDPISGHVSLFWYQQALGQGPEFLTYFQNEAQLDKSGLPSDRFFAERPEGSVSTLKIQRTQQEDSAVYLCASSWQRGRNTGELFFGEGSRLTVL.

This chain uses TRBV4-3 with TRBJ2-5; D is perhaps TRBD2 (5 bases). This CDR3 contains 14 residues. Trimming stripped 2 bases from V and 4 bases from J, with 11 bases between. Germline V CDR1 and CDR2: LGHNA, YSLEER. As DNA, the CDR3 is TGCGCCAGCAGCCAATCCCTAGCTGGAGAGACCCAGTACTTC. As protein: CASSQSLAGETQYF.

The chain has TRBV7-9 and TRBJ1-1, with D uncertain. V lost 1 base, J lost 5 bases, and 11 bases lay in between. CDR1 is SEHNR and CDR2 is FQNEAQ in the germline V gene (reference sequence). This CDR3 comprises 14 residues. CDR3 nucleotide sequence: TGTGCCAGCAGCTTAGACGTTCTCGGGACTGAAGCTTTCTTT. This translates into CASSLDVLGTEAFF.

This CDR3 reads CASSEGYRNYGYTF. The CDR3 DNA is TGTGCCAGCAGTGAAGGGTACAGAAACTATGGCTACACCTTC. V is TRBV6-1 and J is TRBJ1-2; no clear D. Trimming shortened V by 1 base and J by 2 bases, and 8 bases separated the two germline ends. This CDR3 region has 14 residues. Germline V gene lookup returns CDR1 MNHNS and CDR2 SASEGT.

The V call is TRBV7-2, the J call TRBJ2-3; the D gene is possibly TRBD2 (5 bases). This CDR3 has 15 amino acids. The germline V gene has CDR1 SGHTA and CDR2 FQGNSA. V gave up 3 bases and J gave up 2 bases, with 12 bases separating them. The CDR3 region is CASSLVGGSTDTQYF. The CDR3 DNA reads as TGTGCCAGCAGCTTGGTTGGCGGGTCCACAGATACGCAGTATTTT.

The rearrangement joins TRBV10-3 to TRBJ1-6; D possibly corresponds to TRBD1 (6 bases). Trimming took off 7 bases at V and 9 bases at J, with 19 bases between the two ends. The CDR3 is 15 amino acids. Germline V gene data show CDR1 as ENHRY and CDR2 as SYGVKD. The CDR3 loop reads CAIMRVGTTGSPLHF. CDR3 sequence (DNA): TGTGCCATCATGAGGGTCGGGACAACGGGTTCACCCCTCCACTTT.

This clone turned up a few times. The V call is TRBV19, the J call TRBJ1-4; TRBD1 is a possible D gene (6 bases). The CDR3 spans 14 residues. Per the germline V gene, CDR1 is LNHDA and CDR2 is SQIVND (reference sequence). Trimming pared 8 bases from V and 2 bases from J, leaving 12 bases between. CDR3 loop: CASGMGATNEKLFF. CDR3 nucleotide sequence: TGTGCCAGTGGAATGGGGGCTACTAATGAAAAACTGTTTTTT.

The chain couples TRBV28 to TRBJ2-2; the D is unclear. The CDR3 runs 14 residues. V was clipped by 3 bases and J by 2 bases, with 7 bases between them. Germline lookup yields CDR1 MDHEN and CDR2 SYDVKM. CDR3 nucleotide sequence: TGTGCCAGCAGTTTGAGGAGAAACACCGGGGAGCTGTTTTTT. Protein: CASSLRRNTGELFF.

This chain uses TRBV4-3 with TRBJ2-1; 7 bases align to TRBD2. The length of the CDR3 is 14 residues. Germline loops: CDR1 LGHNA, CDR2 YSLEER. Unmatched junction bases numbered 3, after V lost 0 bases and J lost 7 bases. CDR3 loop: CASSQDWGGNEQFF. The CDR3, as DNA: TGCGCCAGCAGCCAAGATTGGGGGGGGAATGAGCAGTTCTTC.

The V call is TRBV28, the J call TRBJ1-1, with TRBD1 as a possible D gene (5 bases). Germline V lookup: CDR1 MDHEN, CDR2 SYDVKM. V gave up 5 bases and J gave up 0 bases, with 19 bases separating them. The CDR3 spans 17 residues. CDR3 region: CASSPPGGTTMNTEAFF. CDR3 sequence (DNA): TGTGCCAGCAGTCCTCCGGGGGGTACTACGATGAACACTGAAGCTTTCTTT.

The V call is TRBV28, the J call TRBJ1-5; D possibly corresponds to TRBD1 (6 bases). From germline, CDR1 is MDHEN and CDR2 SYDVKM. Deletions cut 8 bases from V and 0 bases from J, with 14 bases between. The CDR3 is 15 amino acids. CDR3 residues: CASHSGTISNQPQHF. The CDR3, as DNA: TGTGCCAGCCACTCCGGGACAATTAGCAATCAGCCCCAGCATTTT.